The 32 T cell receptor beta chains given below trace back to one sample, sequenced in a study of breast tumors, draining lymph nodes, adjacent tissues. TCRdb re-called the multiplex PCR reads through MiXCR, storing one row per CDR3 protein. Of about 110,000 distinct CDR3 sequences listed, approximately 28% are singletons. Samples came from axillary lymph nodes draining the breast cancer. The sample consisted of axillary lymph node tissue. These receptors came from a female donor with breast cancer. Some clones in this sample may be carry-over from other donors' samples.

This clonotype was observed at least ten times. This chain connects TRBV30 to TRBJ1-6; D gene ambiguous. This CDR3 has 14 amino acids. V lost 1 base to trimming and J lost 7 bases, with 11 bases between them. The germline CDR1 and CDR2 sequences are GTSNPN and SVGIG (reference sequence). CDR3 sequence (DNA): TGTGCCTGGAGTGCGGGGAGACTAAATTCACCCCTCCACTTT. Translating gives CAWSAGRLNSPLHF. The full variable domain, its missing parts supplied by reference TRBV30 and TRBJ1-6, is SQTIHQWPATLVQPVGSPLSLECTVEGTSNPNLYWYRQAAGRGLQLLFYSVGIGQISSEVPQNLSASRPQDRQFILSSKKLLLSDSGFYLCAWSAGRLNSPLHFGNGTRLTVT.

This clonotype was counted ten times or more. This chain uses TRBV10-3 with TRBJ1-2, with D possibly matching TRBD1 (5 bases). Germline loops: CDR1 ENHRY, CDR2 SYGVKD. The CDR3 is 12 residues long. V was pared by 11 bases and J by 5 bases, with 15 bases between. As DNA, the CDR3 is TGTGCCTTTTCCCGGGACGGATATGGCTACACCTTC. Protein: CAFSRDGYGYTF.

The chain couples TRBV20-1 to TRBJ1-5; 8 bases map to TRBD1. The CDR3 spans 15 residues. CDR1 DFQATT and CDR2 SNEGSKA come from the germline V gene (reference sequence). The J segment lost 0 bases and the V segment lost 6 bases, leaving 7 bases of the junction unmatched. The CDR3 region is CSAMTGAGSNQPQHF. The CDR3 region has the DNA TGCAGTGCCATGACAGGGGCCGGTAGCAATCAGCCCCAGCATTTT.

This clonotype was detected many times. The rearrangement links TRBV12-3 or TRBV12-4 to TRBJ2-7; D remains unclear. V dropped 8 bases and J dropped 0 bases, with 17 bases sitting between them. CDR3 length: 15 amino acids. The CDR3, as DNA: TGTGCCAGCGGCGCGGAAGTGGAAAGCTCCTACGAGCAGTACTTC. Protein: CASGAEVESSYEQYF.

This clonotype appeared many times. The CDR3 sequence is CASSSILASGNTYEQYF. The CDR3 coding sequence is TGTGCCAGCAGTTCGATCCTAGCTAGCGGGAACACCTACGAGCAGTACTTC. The chain links TRBV27 to TRBJ2-7; TRBD2 matches at 9 bases. Trimming at V came to 4 bases and at J to 2 bases, leaving 12 bases not matched to a gene. The CDR3 sequence is 17 residues long. The germline V gene encodes CDR1 MNHEY and CDR2 SMNVEV (reference sequence).

The CDR3 coding sequence is TGCGCCAGCAGCTTGGCCGTAGTAAGCGGGATTATGTACGAGCAGTACTTC. It translates to CASSLAVVSGIMYEQYF. This chain links TRBV5-1 with TRBJ2-7; 7 nucleotides agree with TRBD2. The CDR3 has 17 amino acids. The trim removed 0 bases at V and 4 bases at J, leaving 13 bases unmatched. The germline gives CDR1 SGHRS, CDR2 YFSETQ.

This clonotype was seen at least ten times. The chain links TRBV24-1 to TRBJ2-1, with D possibly called TRBD1 or TRBD2 (5 bases each). The germline gives CDR1 KGHDR, CDR2 SFDVKD. Trimming pared 4 bases from V and 0 bases from J, leaving 18 bases between. The CDR3 consists of 18 residues. The CDR3 bases are TGTGCCACCAGTGACCCTTCCCCCGCAGGGAGCTCCTACAATGAGCAGTTCTTC. This encodes CATSDPSPAGSSYNEQFF.

Here the CDR3 reads CASRWGGQETQYF. CDR3 nucleotide sequence: TGTGCCAGCAGATGGGGGGGCCAAGAGACCCAGTACTTC. The V and J genes are TRBV2 and TRBJ2-5; TRBD2 agrees at 7 bases. Losses at the gene ends were 6 bases for V and 1 base for J; bases not matched to a gene: 2. Germline V CDR1 and CDR2: SNHLY, FYNNEI. The CDR3 loop spans 13 amino acids.

This clonotype occurred many times. The CDR3 sequence: CSAPRQGVSDTQYF. The CDR3 DNA reads as TGCAGTGCTCCCAGACAGGGAGTGTCAGATACGCAGTATTTT. V is TRBV20-1 and J is TRBJ2-3; 7 bases are shared with TRBD1. Germline V CDR1 and CDR2: DFQATT, SNEGSKA (reference sequence). The junction had 9 bases not matched to a gene; V was cut back by 5 bases and J by 4 bases. The CDR3 is made up of 14 amino acids.

This clonotype showed up many times. The gene calls are TRBV2 and TRBJ2-7; TRBD1 might be the D (7 bases). The CDR3 runs to 14 residues. V was clipped by 3 bases and J by 3 bases, with 12 bases between them. Per the germline V gene, CDR1 is SNHLY and CDR2 is FYNNEI. The CDR3 is CASSERDRRYEQYF. The CDR3, as DNA: TGTGCCAGCAGTGAGCGGGACAGACGCTACGAGCAGTACTTC.

In this sample, this clonotype turned up many times. V and J are TRBV7-2 and TRBJ2-7; 9 positions agree with TRBD1. Trimming cost V 5 bases and J 3 bases; bases outside gene matches: 8. The CDR3 is 15 amino acids. The germline gives CDR1 SGHTA, CDR2 FQGNSA. CDR3 DNA sequence: TGTGCCAGCAGCCAGCCGGGACAGGGCCTCTACGAGCAGTACTTC. Translated, it gives CASSQPGQGLYEQYF.

This clonotype came up many times. V and J are TRBV7-2 and TRBJ2-7; D tentatively reads TRBD1 or TRBD2 (5 bases each). The CDR3 runs to 17 residues. Germline-derived CDR1 and CDR2 are SGHTA and FQGNSA. Trimming took 0 bases from V and 0 from J, leaving 15 bases between them. The CDR3 sequence is CASSLAWGGGSSYEQYF. DNA for the CDR3: TGTGCCAGCAGCTTAGCGTGGGGTGGGGGAAGCTCCTACGAGCAGTACTTC.

This clonotype was found many times. This chain links TRBV2 with TRBJ2-5, with 9 bases aligning to TRBD1. The CDR3 is made up of 15 amino acids. V was clipped by 0 bases and J by 4 bases; unmatched bases: 3. From germline, CDR1 is SNHLY and CDR2 FYNNEI. The CDR3 bases are TGTGCCAGCAGTGAAGCCGTGACAGGGGGAGAGACCCAGTACTTC. Translation gives CASSEAVTGGETQYF.

J is TRBJ2-5 and V is TRBV7-3; 11 bases map to TRBD1. V lost 4 bases to trimming and J lost 4 bases; unmatched junction nucleotides: 5. CDR1 and CDR2 (germline): SGHTA, FQGTGA. The CDR3 is 15 amino acids. CDR3: CASSSTGQGGETQYF. The CDR3 DNA reads as TGTGCCAGCAGCTCCACGGGACAGGGGGGAGAGACCCAGTACTTC.

This clonotype has just one count. The limits of the CDR3 on the DNA are not certain, so only TCRdb's listed CDR3 is given. The V call is TRBV20-1, the J call TRBJ1-5. A total of 22 residues make up the CDR3, ends included. Per the germline V gene, CDR1 is DFQATT and CDR2 is SNEGSKA (reference sequence). The CDR3 loop is CSASKSAGYEQYFGPANQPQHF.

This clonotype was seen repeatedly, ten times or more. The chain couples TRBV29-1 to TRBJ2-5, with 15 bases aligning to TRBD2. V lost 1 base to trimming and J lost 3 bases; unmatched junction nucleotides: 15. CDR1 SQVTM and CDR2 ANQGSEA come from the germline V gene. The CDR3 extends over 20 amino acids. Here the CDR3 DNA reads TGCAGCGTTGAAGGCTTAGGACTAGCGGGGGGGCCTTTTCCCGAAGAGACCCAGTACTTC. This codes for CSVEGLGLAGGPFPEETQYF.

Ten or more counts support this clonotype. This chain links TRBV5-1 with TRBJ1-4; 10 nucleotides line up with TRBD1. The junction had 4 bases not matched to a gene; V was cut back by 4 bases and J by 7 bases. This CDR3 spans 14 amino acids. The germline CDR1 and CDR2 sequences are SGHRS and YFSETQ. This CDR3 is CASSPGTGVEKLFF. In nucleotides, the CDR3 is TGCGCCAGCAGCCCCGGGACAGGGGTTGAAAAACTGTTTTTT.

The sample holds many counts of this clonotype. The chain carries TRBV4-3 and TRBJ2-1; D gene ambiguous. Germline lookup yields CDR1 LGHNA and CDR2 YSLEER. The CDR3 has 17 residues. Trimming cost V 3 bases and J 0 bases, with 15 bases left between them. CDR3: CASSQTYSPRSYNEQFF. The CDR3 DNA reads TGCGCCAGCAGCCAGACATACTCACCCCGCTCCTACAATGAGCAGTTCTTC.

The rearrangement uses TRBV6-1 and TRBJ1-1, with D perhaps TRBD1 (5 bases). CDR1 MNHNS and CDR2 SASEGT come from the germline V gene. Trimming pared 4 bases from V and 5 bases from J, leaving 17 bases between. This CDR3 is built from 15 residues. For the CDR3, the DNA is TGTGCCAGCAGTGGGCAGGGCGGGGGATTTACTGAAGCTTTCTTT. Encoded protein: CASSGQGGGFTEAFF.

This clonotype was seen repeatedly, ten times or more. The CDR3 loop reads CASSSQGRGANVLTF. The CDR3 nucleotides are TGTGCCAGCAGCTCACAGGGGCGAGGGGCCAACGTCCTGACTTTC. The chain joins TRBV7-3 to TRBJ2-6; 7 bases match TRBD1. The CDR3 runs to 15 residues. Trimming at V came to 4 bases and at J to 4 bases, leaving 4 bases not matched to a gene. The germline V gene encodes CDR1 SGHTA and CDR2 FQGTGA.

Worth noting for this clonotype: This clone may be a read error of a much larger clone one base away. The V call is TRBV28, the J call TRBJ1-4; D is uncertain. The germline gives CDR1 MDHEN, CDR2 SYDVKM. The CDR3 is made up of 11 amino acids. This chain's CDR3 is CANSWREKLFF. CDR3 DNA: TGTGCCAACAGTTGGAGGGAAAAACTGTTTTTT.

At least ten counts were recorded for this clonotype. This may stem from a read error, because a much larger clone lies one nucleotide away. The rearrangement joins TRBV7-9 to TRBJ2-5; TRBD1 aligns across 7 bases. The germline V gene encodes CDR1 SEHNR and CDR2 FQNEAQ (reference sequence). The CDR3 length is 15 residues. The CDR3, as DNA: TGTGCCAGCAGCTTAGTCGGGACAGAACAAGAGACCCAGCACTTC. Its translation: CASSLVGTEQETQHF.

At least ten counts were recorded for this clonotype. V gene TRBV20-1 combines with J gene TRBJ2-2; 8 nucleotides align to TRBD1. This CDR3 comprises 15 residues. V shed 5 bases, J shed 0 bases, and the junction held 5 bases outside the gene matches. The germline V gene encodes CDR1 DFQATT and CDR2 SNEGSKA (reference sequence). In DNA, the CDR3 is TGCAGTGCTGACGGACAGGGAGCGAACACCGGGGAGCTGTTTTTT. Translated: CSADGQGANTGELFF.

V is TRBV5-6 and J is TRBJ1-1; D unresolved. With 4 bases removed from V and 8 bases from J, the gap between germline ends came to 9 bases. CDR1 and CDR2 (germline): SGHDT, YYEEEE. The CDR3 consists of 11 residues. In DNA, the CDR3 is TGTGCCAGCAGCGGCCGGGAAGAAGCTTTCTTT. Protein product: CASSGREEAFF.

Worth noting for this clonotype: Lacking the conserved final phenylalanine or tryptophan, this CDR3 likely reflects a read error. J is TRBJ1-6 and V is TRBV7-3; D uncertain. V lost 3 bases, J lost 8 bases, and 11 bases lay in between. Germline CDR1 and CDR2: SGHTA and FQGTGA. This CDR3 comprises 14 residues. The CDR3 sequence is CASSLGMTDSPLHS. The DNA for the CDR3 is TGTGCCAGCAGCTTGGGGATGACGGATTCACCCCTCCACTCT.

This clonotype has at least ten counts. The chain links TRBV4-3 to TRBJ1-3; unclear D gene. The CDR3 totals 16 residues. Germline CDR1 is LGHNA and CDR2 is YSLEER. The germline V and J ends were trimmed by 0 bases and 2 bases, with 11 bases remaining between them. CDR3 amino acids: CASSQEGGYTGNTIYF. The CDR3 region has the DNA TGCGCCAGCAGCCAAGAAGGCGGGTATACTGGAAACACCATATATTTT.

This chain links TRBV2 with TRBJ1-6; D ambiguous. Per the germline V gene, CDR1 is SNHLY and CDR2 is FYNNEI. V lost 4 bases to trimming and J lost 9 bases, with 10 bases between them. The CDR3 is 13 residues long. In DNA, the CDR3 is TGTGCCAGCAGTGTAGAGGTCGGTTCACCCCTCCACTTT. This codes for CASSVEVGSPLHF.

Of note for this clonotype: Being one base from a much bigger clone, this may be a read error. This rearrangement joins TRBV6-5 to TRBJ2-3; 10 nucleotides agree with TRBD1. Germline lookup yields CDR1 MNHEY and CDR2 SVGAGI. This CDR3 comprises 16 residues. In DNA, the CDR3 is TGTGCCGGCAGTCCCCCAGGACAGGGGGAGGGAGATACGCAGTATTTT. Protein product: CAGSPPGQGEGDTQYF.

The gene calls are TRBV25-1 and TRBJ1-6; D remains ambiguous. CDR1 and CDR2 (germline): MGHDK, SYGVNS. The CDR3 extends over 15 amino acids. V was clipped by 6 bases and J by 7 bases, with 16 bases between them. DNA of the CDR3: TGTGCCAGCAGACCGGCTGGGCAGCGAAATTCACCCCTCCACTTT. It translates to CASRPAGQRNSPLHF.

This clonotype was counted many times. V gene TRBV7-2 combines with J gene TRBJ2-3, with 7 bases identical to TRBD1. The V gene end was trimmed by 7 bases and the J gene end by 10 bases; junction bases not matched to a gene: 14. Looked up from germline, CDR1 is SGHTA and CDR2 is FQGNSA. The CDR3 length is 14 residues. The CDR3 sequence: CASTKTGTGGAQYF. In nucleotides, the CDR3 is TGTGCCAGCACGAAGACAGGGACCGGAGGAGCGCAGTATTTT.

This clonotype was recorded at least ten times. The chain combines TRBV7-3 with TRBJ2-3; D is perhaps TRBD2 (6 bases). Germline V gene data show CDR1 as SGHTA and CDR2 as FQGTGA. The CDR3 is 13 amino acids. With 6 bases removed from V and 7 bases from J, the gap between germline ends came to 14 bases. CDR3 bases: TGTGCCAGCAGACTAGCAGGCGCAAATACGCAGTATTTT. Protein sequence: CASRLAGANTQYF. The full variable domain, completed using reference TRBV7-3 and TRBJ2-3, is GAGVSQTPSNKVTEKGKYVELRCDPISGHTALYWYRQSLGQGPEFLIYFQGTGAADDSGLPNDRFFAVRPEGSVSTLKIQRTERGDSAVYLCASRLAGANTQYFGPGTRLTVL.

This clonotype was recorded many times. The chain employs TRBV9 and TRBJ2-3; TRBD2 agrees at 12 bases. From germline, CDR1 is SGDLS and CDR2 YYNGEE. The junction had 3 bases not matched to a gene; V was cut back by 3 bases and J by 1 base. There are 16 residues in the CDR3. CDR3 in DNA: TGTGCCAGCAGCGCCCTAGCGGGGGGGGGCACAGATACGCAGTATTTT. Translated, it gives CASSALAGGGTDTQYF.